Below, one T cell receptor beta chain is given with its context. The source of the sample is a study of blood T cell repertoires in COVID-19. Study-level background: Italy, Spain and the United States were the sources of the convalescent and acute COVID-19 samples. Sample material is recorded as cDNA or gDNA derived from T cells, B-cell-depleted T cells, or PBMCs.

Donors of Cohort 3 who recovered were those that had two negative PCRs, clearance, or symptom resolution. The germline CDR1 and CDR2 sequences are MDHEN and SYDVKM. CDR3 length equals 15 residues. V was clipped by 3 bases and J by 3 bases; unmatched bases: 4. TCRdb's copy holds only in-frame clones and misses some; the assay was immunoSEQ multiplex PCR. The data show around 160,000 clones, over 70% seen once. The receptor was isolated from a man aged 50 to 59 who had recovered from COVID-19. The material sequenced was PBMCs or T cells enriched from blood (not recorded which). The V and J genes are TRBV28 and TRBJ1-5; the match to TRBD1 covers 8 bases. Here the CDR3 DNA reads TGTGCCAGCAGTTTCCGGGGACAGGCCAATCAGCCCCAGCATTTT. Protein product: CASSFRGQANQPQHF.